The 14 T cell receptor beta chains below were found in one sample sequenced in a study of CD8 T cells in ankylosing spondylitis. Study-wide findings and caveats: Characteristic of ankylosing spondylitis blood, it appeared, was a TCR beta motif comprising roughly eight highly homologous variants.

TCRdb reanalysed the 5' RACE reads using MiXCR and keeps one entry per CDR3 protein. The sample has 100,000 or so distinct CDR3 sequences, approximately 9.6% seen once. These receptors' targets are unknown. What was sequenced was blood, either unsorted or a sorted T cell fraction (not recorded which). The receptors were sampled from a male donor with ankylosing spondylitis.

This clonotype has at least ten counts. CDR3 amino acids: CATAYQETQYF. DNA of the CDR3: TGTGCCACCGCGTACCAAGAGACCCAGTACTTC. This chain connects TRBV27 to TRBJ2-5, with D unresolved. V lost 10 bases, J lost 0 bases, and 6 bases lay in between. The CDR3 extends over 11 amino acids. In germline, CDR1 is MNHEY, CDR2 SMNVEV (reference sequence).

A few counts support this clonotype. DNA of the CDR3: TGTGCCAGTAGAATAACGGACAGGGGGCATAAGTCCTACAATGAGCAGTTCTTC. Its translation is CASRITDRGHKSYNEQFF. The V gene is TRBV19, the J gene TRBJ2-1; the match to TRBD1 covers 11 bases. V trimming: 6 bases; J trimming: 1 base; junction bases outside the gene matches: 11. In germline, CDR1 is LNHDA, CDR2 SQIVND (reference sequence). The CDR3 contains 18 residues.

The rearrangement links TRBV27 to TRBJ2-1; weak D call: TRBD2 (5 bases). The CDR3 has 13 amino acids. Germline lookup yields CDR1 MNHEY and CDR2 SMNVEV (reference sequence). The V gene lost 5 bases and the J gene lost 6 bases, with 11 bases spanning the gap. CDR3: CASSPYGVNEQFF. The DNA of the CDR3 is TGTGCCAGCAGTCCATACGGGGTCAATGAGCAGTTCTTC.

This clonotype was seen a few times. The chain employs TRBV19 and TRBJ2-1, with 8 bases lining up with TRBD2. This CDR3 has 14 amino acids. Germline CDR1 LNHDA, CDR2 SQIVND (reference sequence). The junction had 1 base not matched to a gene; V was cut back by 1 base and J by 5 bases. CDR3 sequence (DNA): TGTGCCAGTAGTATAGCTAGCGGGCACAATGAGCAGTTCTTC. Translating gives CASSIASGHNEQFF. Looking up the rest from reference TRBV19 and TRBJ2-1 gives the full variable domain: DGGITQSPKYLFRKEGQNVTLSCEQNLNHDAMYWYRQDPGQGLRLIYYSQIVNDFQKGDIAEGYSVSREKKESFPLTVTSAQKNPTAFYLCASSIASGHNEQFFGPGTRLTVL.

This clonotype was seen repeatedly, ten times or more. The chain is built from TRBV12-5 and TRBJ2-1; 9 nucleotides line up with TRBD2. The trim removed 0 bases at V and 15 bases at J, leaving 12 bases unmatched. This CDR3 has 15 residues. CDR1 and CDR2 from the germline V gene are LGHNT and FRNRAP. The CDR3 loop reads CASGLVLGTSFYPFF. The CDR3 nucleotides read TGTGCTAGTGGTTTGGTACTTGGGACTAGCTTTTACCCGTTCTTC. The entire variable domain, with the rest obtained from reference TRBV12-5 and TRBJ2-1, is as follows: DARVTQTPRHKVTEMGQEVTMRCQPILGHNTVFWYRQTMMQGLELLAYFRNRAPLDDSGMPKDRFSAEMPDATLATLKIQPSEPRDSAVYFCASGLVLGTSFYPFFGPGTRLTVL.

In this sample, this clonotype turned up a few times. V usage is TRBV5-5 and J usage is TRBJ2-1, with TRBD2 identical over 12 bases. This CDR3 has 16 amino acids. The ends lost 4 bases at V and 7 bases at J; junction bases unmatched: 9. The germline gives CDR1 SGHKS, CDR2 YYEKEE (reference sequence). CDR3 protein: CASSLELAGGVNEQFF. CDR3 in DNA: TGTGCCAGCAGCCTTGAACTAGCGGGAGGAGTGAATGAGCAGTTCTTC. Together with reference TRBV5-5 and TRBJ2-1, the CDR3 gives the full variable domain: DAGVTQSPTHLIKTRGQQVTLRCSPISGHKSVSWYQQVLGQGPQFIFQYYEKEERGRGNFPDRFSARQFPNYSSELNVNALLLGDSALYLCASSLELAGGVNEQFFGPGTRLTVL.

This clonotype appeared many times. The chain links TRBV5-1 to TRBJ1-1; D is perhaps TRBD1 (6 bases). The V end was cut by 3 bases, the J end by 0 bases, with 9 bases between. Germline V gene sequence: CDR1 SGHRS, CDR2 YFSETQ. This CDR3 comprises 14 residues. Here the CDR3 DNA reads TGCGCCAGCAGCTCGGACAGAATGAACACTGAAGCTTTCTTT. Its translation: CASSSDRMNTEAFF.

CDR3: CASGPGTSYEQYF. CDR3 nucleotide sequence: TGTGCCAGCGGCCCCGGGACGTCCTACGAGCAGTACTTC. The V and J genes are TRBV12-3 or TRBV12-4 and TRBJ2-7; either TRBD1 or TRBD2 may supply D (5 bases each). V was cut by 8 bases and J by 1 base, with 12 bases left in between. The CDR3 runs 13 residues.

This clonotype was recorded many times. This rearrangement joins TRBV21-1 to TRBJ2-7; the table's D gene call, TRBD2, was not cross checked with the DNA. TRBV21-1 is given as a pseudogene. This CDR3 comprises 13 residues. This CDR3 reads CATRRAAGYEQYF. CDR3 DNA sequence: TGTGCCACCCGACGGGCCGCAGGTTACGAGCAGTACTTC.

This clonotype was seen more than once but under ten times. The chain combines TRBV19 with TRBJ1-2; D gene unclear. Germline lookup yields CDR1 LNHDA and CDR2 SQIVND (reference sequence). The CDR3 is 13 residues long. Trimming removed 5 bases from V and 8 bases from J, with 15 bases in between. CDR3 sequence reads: CASSEGQVQGYTF. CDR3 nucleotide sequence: TGTGCCAGTAGTGAAGGGCAGGTTCAAGGCTACACCTTC.

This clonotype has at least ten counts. The CDR3 loop reads CASSHTSPSQEMNTEAFF. In DNA, the CDR3 is TGTGCCAGCAGCCATACTTCCCCCTCCCAGGAAATGAACACTGAAGCTTTCTTT. The chain combines TRBV7-6 with TRBJ1-1; D is unresolved. The CDR3 length is 18 residues. CDR1 SGHVS and CDR2 FNYEAQ come from the germline V gene. Trimming removed 5 bases at V and 0 bases at J, with 22 bases between.

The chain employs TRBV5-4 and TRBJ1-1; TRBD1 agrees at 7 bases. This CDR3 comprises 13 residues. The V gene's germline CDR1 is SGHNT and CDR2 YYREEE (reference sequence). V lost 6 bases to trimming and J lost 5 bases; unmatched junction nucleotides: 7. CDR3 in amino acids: CASNNRGWTEAFF. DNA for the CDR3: TGTGCCAGCAACAACAGGGGTTGGACTGAAGCTTTCTTT.

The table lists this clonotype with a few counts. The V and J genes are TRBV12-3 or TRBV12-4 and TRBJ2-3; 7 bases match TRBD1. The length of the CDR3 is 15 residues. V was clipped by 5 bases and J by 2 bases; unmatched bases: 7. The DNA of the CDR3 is TGTGCCAGCAGTCGTAACAGGGGATCCACAGATACGCAGTATTTT. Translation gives CASSRNRGSTDTQYF.

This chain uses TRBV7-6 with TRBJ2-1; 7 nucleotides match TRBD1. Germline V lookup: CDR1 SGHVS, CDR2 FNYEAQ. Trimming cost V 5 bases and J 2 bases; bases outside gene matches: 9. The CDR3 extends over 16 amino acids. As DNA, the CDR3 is TGTGCCAGCAGCCTTCAGACAGGGTTCCCCTACAATGAGCAGTTCTTC. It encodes CASSLQTGFPYNEQFF.